Listed below are T cell receptor beta chains from one sample, sequenced in a study of T cell responses to AZD1222 COVID-19 vaccine. Here immunoSEQ multiplex PCR was the method, and the copy in TCRdb shows in-frame clones only, minus some. Of approximately 26,000 clones listed, 89% are singletons. Sequencing was performed on peripheral blood, taken on day 0 of AZD1222 vaccination. These TCRs come from an adult in good health. The CDR3 runs from the conserved cysteine through the conserved F or W. The D gene is left open where the match is weak. Some rows mark clone size as missing; the rest say once, few, many or name a class of expanded clone.

J	V	D	size	CDR3	DNA
TRBJ2-5	TRBV14	.	.	CASSQGLRVYQETQYF	TGTGCCAGCAGCCAAGGCCTGCGGGTCTACCAAGAGACCCAGTACTTC
TRBJ1-5	TRBV4-1	.	.	CASSHETSYQPQHF	TGCGCCAGCAGCCATGAAACCAGTTATCAGCCCCAGCATTTT
TRBJ1-2	TRBV10-2	TRBD1	.	CASSDPDRGRVGYTF	TGCGCCAGCAGTGATCCGGACAGGGGGCGCGTTGGCTACACCTTC
TRBJ2-3	TRBV12-3/TRBV12-4	.	few	CASSFLFAYAQYF	TGTGCCAGCAGTTTTCTGTTTGCGTATGCGCAGTATTTT
TRBJ2-3	TRBV5-1	TRBD1	.	CASSGQGTGDTQYF	TGCGCCAGCAGCGGACAGGGGACGGGAGATACGCAGTATTTT
TRBJ2-7	TRBV6-6	TRBD2	once	CASSYSLPSGMDEQYF	TGTGCCAGCAGTTACTCGTTGCCTAGCGGGATGGACGAGCAGTACTTC
TRBJ2-7	TRBV6-5	TRBD2	.	CASGTSAPYEQYF	TGTGCCAGCGGGACTAGCGCACCCTACGAGCAGTACTTC
TRBJ2-1	TRBV12-5	.	.	CASGTGLSSNEQFF	TGTGCTAGTGGGACGGGACTCTCATCCAATGAGCAGTTCTTC
TRBJ2-7	TRBV7-2	.	.	CASSSELAFPKEQYF	TGTGCCAGCAGCTCGGAACTAGCATTTCCGAAAGAGCAGTACTTC
TRBJ2-1	TRBV18	TRBD2	.	CASSPAGGPHEQFF	TGTGCCAGCTCACCAGCGGGAGGGCCCCATGAGCAGTTCTTC